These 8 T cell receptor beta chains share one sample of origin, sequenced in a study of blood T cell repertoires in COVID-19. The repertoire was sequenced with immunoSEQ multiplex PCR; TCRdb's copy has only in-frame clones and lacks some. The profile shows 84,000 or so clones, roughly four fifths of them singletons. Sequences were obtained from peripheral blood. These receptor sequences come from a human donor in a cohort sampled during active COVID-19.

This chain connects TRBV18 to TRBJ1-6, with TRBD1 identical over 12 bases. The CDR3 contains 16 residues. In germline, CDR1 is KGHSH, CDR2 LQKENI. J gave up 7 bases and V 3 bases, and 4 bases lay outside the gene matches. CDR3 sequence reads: CASSPGTGGGNSPLHF. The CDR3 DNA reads TGTGCCAGCTCACCCGGGACAGGGGGCGGAAATTCACCCCTCCACTTT. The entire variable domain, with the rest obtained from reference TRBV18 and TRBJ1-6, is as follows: NAGVMQNPRHLVRRRGQEARLRCSPMKGHSHVYWYRQLPEEGLKFMVYLQKENIIDESGMPKERFSAEFPKEGPSILRIQQVVRGDSAAYFCASSPGTGGGNSPLHFGNGTRLTVT.

For the CDR3, the DNA is TGTGCCACCAGCGCCGCTCTAGCGGGGGGTGTAGATGAGCAGTTCTTC. It encodes CATSAALAGGVDEQFF. This chain uses TRBV15 with TRBJ2-1; 11 bases agree with TRBD2. The CDR3 has 16 amino acids. Per the germline V gene, CDR1 is LNHNV and CDR2 is YYDKDF (reference sequence). V gave up 5 bases and J gave up 8 bases; unmatched junction bases: 11.

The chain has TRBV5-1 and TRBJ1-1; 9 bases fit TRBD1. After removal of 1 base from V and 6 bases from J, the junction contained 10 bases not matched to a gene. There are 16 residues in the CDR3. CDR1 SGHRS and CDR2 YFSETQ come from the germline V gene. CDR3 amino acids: CASSLRDREFYAEAFF. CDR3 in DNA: TGCGCCAGCAGCTTGCGGGACAGGGAGTTTTACGCTGAAGCTTTCTTT.

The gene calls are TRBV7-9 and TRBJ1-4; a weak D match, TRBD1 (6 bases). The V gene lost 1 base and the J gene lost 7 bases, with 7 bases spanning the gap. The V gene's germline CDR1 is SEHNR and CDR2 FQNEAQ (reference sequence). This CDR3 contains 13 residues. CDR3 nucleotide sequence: TGTGCCAGCAGCTTAGAACAGGGTGAAAAACTGTTTTTT. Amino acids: CASSLEQGEKLFF.

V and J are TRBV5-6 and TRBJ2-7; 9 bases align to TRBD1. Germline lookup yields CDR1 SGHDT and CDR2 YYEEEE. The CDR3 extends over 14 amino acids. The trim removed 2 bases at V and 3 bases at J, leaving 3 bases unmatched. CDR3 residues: CASSFDRGVYEQYF. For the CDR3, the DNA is TGTGCCAGCAGCTTTGACAGGGGGGTCTACGAGCAGTACTTC.

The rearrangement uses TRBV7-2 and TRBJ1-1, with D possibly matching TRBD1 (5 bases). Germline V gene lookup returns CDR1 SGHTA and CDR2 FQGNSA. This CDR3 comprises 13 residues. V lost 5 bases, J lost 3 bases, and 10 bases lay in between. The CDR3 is CASSRRVDTEAFF. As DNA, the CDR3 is TGTGCCAGCAGCCGCAGGGTGGACACTGAAGCTTTCTTT. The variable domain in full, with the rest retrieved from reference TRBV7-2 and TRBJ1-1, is GAGVSQSPSNKVTEKGKDVELRCDPISGHTALYWYRQSLGQGLEFLIYFQGNSAPDKSGLPSDRFSAERTGGSVSTLTIQRTQQEDSAVYLCASSRRVDTEAFFGQGTRLTVV.

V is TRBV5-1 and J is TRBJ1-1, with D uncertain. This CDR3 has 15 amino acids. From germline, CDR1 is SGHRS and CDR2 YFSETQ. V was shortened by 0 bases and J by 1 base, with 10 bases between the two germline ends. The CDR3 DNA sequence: TGCGCCAGCAGCTTGGCCAGTAGCGGGAACACTGAAGCTTTCTTT. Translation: CASSLASSGNTEAFF.

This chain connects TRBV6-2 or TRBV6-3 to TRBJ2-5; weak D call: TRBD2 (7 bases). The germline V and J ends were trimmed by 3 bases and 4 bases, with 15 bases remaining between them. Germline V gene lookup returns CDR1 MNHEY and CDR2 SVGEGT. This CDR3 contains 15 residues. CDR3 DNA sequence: TGTGCCAGCAGTTATGGAGGGGGGGGCGTAGAGACCCAGTACTTC. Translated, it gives CASSYGGGGVETQYF.